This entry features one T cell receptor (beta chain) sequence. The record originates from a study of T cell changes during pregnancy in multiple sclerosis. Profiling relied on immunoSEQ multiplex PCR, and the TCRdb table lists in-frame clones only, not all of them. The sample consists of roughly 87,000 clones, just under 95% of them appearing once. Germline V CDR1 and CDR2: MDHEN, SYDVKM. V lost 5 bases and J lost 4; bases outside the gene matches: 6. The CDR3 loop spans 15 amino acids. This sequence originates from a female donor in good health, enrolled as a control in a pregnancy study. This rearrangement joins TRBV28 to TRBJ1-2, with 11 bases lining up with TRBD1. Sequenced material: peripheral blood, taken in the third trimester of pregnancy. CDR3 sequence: CASSPAGQGVYGYTF. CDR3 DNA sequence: TGTGCCAGCAGTCCAGCGGGACAGGGGGTCTATGGCTACACCTTC.